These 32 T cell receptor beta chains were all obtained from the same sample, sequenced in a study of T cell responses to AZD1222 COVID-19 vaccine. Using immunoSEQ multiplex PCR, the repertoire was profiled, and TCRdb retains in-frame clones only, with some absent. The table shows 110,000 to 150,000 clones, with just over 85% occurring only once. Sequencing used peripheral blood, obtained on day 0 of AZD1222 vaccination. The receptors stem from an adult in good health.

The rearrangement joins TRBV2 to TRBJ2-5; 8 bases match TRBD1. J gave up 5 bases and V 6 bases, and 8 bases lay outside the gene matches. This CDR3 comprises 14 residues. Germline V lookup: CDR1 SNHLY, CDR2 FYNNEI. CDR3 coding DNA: TGTGCCAGCAGGGCAGACAGGGGAGGTGAGACCCAGTACTTC. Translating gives CASRADRGGETQYF. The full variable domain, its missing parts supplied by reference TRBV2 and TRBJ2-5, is EPEVTQTPSHQVTQMGQEVILRCVPISNHLYFYWYRQILGQKVEFLVSFYNNEISEKSEIFDDQFSVERPDGSNFTLKIRSTKLEDSAMYFCASRADRGGETQYFGPGTRLLVL.

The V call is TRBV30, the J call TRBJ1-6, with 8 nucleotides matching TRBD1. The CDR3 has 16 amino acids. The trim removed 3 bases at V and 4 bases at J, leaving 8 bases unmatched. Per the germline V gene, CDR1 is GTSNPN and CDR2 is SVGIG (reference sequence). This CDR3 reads CAWSRTGSRYNSPLHF. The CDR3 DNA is TGTGCCTGGAGCCGGACAGGGAGCCGGTATAATTCACCCCTCCACTTT.

The CDR3 region is CASSPTSVSYNEQFF. The CDR3 DNA follows: TGCGCCAGCAGCCCCACTAGCGTTTCCTACAATGAGCAGTTCTTC. The V gene is TRBV5-1, the J gene TRBJ2-1; 7 bases align to TRBD2. Germline values: CDR1 SGHRS, CDR2 YFSETQ. After removal of 4 bases from V and 1 base from J, the junction contained 5 bases not matched to a gene. The CDR3 contains 15 residues.

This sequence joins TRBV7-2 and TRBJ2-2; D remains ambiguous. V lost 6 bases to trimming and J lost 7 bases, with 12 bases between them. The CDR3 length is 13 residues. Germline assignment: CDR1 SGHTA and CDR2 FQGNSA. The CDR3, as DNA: TGTGCCAGCAGACCTCCGGCGGTCGGGGAGCTGTTTTTT. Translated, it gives CASRPPAVGELFF.

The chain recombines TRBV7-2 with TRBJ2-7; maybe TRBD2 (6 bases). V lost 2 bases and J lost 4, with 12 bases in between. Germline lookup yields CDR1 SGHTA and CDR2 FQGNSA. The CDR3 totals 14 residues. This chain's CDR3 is CASSLRERSYEQYF. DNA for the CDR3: TGTGCCAGCAGCTTACGGGAGAGGTCGTACGAGCAGTACTTC.

The CDR3 DNA is TGTGCCAGCAGCTTAACTCTTGGGGGAGTAACTGAAGCTTTCTTT. Its protein product is CASSLTLGGVTEAFF. J is TRBJ1-1 and V is TRBV7-3, with D tentatively TRBD1 (5 bases). Between the trimmed V and J ends, which lost 0 bases and 5 bases, there was a span of 13 bases. CDR1 is SGHTA, CDR2 FQGTGA, per germline. The CDR3 contains 15 residues. The full variable domain, completed using reference TRBV7-3 and TRBJ1-1, is GAGVSQTPSNKVTEKGKYVELRCDPISGHTALYWYRQSLGQGPEFLIYFQGTGAADDSGLPNDRFFAVRPEGSVSTLKIQRTERGDSAVYLCASSLTLGGVTEAFFGQGTRLTVV.

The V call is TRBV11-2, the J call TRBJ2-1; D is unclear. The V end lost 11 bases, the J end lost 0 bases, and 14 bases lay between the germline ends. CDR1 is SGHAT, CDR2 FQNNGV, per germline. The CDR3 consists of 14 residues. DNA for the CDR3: TGTGCCGGCCTATCGATAAGCTCCTACAATGAGCAGTTCTTC. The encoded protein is CAGLSISSYNEQFF.

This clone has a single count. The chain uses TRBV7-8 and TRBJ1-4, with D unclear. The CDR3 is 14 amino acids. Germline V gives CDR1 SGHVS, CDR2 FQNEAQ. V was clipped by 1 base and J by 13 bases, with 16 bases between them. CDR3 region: CASSLGEQHLGLFF. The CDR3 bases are TGTGCCAGCAGCTTAGGGGAGCAGCATCTTGGACTGTTTTTT.

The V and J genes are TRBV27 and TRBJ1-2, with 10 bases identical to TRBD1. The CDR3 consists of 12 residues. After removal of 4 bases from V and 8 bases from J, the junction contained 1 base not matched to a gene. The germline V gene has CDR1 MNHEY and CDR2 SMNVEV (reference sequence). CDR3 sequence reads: CASSSDRGGYTF. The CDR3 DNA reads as TGTGCCAGCAGTTCGGACAGGGGGGGCTACACCTTC.

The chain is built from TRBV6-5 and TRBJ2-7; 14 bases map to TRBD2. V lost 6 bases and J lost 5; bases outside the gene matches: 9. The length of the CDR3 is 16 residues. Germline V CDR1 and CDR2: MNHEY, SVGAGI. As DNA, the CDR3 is TGTGCCAGCAGCTACCGGACTAGCGGGAGGCCCCACGAGCAGTACTTC. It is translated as CASSYRTSGRPHEQYF.

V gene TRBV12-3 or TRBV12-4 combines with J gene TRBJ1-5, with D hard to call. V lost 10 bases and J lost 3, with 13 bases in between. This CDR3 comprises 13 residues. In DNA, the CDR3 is TGTGCCACCGCACCCGGGCTCAATCAGCCCCAGCATTTT. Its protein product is CATAPGLNQPQHF.

CDR3 nucleotides: TGTGCCAGCAGTTCGAAGTTCAGGTCCCCTGAAGCTTTCTTT. It encodes CASSSKFRSPEAFF. The chain joins TRBV6-5 to TRBJ1-1; D is unresolved. CDR1 is MNHEY and CDR2 is SVGAGI in the germline V gene. The CDR3 sequence is 14 residues long. Trimming removed 4 bases from V and 6 bases from J, with 15 bases in between.

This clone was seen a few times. The CDR3 region has the DNA TGTGCCAGCAGTTCAAACAGGGGGCGGAACCCCACTAACTATGGCTACACCTTC. The encoded protein is CASSSNRGRNPTNYGYTF. V gene TRBV27 combines with J gene TRBJ1-2; TRBD1 matches 9 bases. The CDR3 has 18 residues. Losses at the gene ends were 4 bases for V and 0 bases for J; bases not matched to a gene: 12. Looked up from germline, CDR1 is MNHEY and CDR2 is SMNVEV (reference sequence).

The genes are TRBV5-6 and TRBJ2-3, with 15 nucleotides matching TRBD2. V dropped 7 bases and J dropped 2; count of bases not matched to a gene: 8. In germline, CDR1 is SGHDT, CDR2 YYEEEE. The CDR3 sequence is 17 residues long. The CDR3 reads CASDPGLAGGHTDTQYF. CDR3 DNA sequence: TGTGCCAGCGATCCGGGACTAGCGGGAGGCCACACAGATACGCAGTATTTT.

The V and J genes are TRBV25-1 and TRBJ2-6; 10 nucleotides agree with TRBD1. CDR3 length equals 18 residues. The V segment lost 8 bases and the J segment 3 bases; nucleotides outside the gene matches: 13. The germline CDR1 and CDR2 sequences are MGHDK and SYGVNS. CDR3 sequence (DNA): TGTGCCAGCGCTAACGATCAGGACAGGGGGTTTGGGGCCAACGTCCTGACTTTC. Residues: CASANDQDRGFGANVLTF.

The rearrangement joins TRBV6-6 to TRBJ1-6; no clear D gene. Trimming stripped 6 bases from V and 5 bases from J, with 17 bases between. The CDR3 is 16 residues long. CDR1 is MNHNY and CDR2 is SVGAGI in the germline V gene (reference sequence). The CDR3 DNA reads TGTGCCAGCAGCTATGACCTCACAGTTCATAATTCACCCCTCCACTTT. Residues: CASSYDLTVHNSPLHF.

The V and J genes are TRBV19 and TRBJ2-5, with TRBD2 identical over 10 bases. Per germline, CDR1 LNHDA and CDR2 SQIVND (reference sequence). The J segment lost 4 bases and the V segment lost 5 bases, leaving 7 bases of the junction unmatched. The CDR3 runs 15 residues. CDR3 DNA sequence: TGTGCCAGTAGTCAGTTAGCGGGAGGAGGAGAGACCCAGTACTTC. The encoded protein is CASSQLAGGGETQYF.

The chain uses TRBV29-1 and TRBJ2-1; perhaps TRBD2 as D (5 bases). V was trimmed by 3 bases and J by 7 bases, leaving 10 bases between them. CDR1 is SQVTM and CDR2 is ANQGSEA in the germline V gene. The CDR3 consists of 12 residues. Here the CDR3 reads CSVDRDLNEQFF. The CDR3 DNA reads TGCAGCGTTGACCGGGATTTGAATGAGCAGTTCTTC.

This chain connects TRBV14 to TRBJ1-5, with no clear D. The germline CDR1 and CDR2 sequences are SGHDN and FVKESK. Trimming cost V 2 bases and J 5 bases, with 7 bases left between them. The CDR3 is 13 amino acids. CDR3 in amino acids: CASSQRLDQPQHF. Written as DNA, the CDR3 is TGTGCCAGCAGCCAACGGCTGGATCAGCCCCAGCATTTT.

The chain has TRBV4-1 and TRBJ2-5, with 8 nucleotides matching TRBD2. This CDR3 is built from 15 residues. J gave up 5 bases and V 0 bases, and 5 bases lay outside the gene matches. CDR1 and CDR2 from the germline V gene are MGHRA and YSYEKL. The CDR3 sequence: CASSQDAGGDETQYF. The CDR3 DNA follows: TGCGCCAGCAGCCAAGACGCGGGAGGAGATGAGACCCAGTACTTC.

The DNA for the CDR3 is TGTGCCAGCAGCGTAGCTGGGGGGGTCAATCAGCCCCAGCATTTT. It is translated as CASSVAGGVNQPQHF. This chain uses TRBV9 with TRBJ1-5; D is perhaps TRBD1 (5 bases). V was cut by 0 bases and J by 3 bases, with 10 bases left in between. CDR3 length: 15 residues. Germline lookup yields CDR1 SGDLS and CDR2 YYNGEE.

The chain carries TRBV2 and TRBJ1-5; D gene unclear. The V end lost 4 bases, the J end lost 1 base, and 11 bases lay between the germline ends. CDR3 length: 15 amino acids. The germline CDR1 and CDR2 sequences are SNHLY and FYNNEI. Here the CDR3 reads CASSVVPGSNQPQHF. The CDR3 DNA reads TGTGCCAGCAGTGTAGTCCCTGGGAGCAATCAGCCCCAGCATTTT.

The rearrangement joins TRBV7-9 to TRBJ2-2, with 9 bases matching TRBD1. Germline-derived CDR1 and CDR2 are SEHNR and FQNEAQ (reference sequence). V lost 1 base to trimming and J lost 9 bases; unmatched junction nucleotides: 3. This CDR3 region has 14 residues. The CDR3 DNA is TGTGCCAGCAGCTTAGTACAGGGGGCCCGGGAGCTGTTTTTT. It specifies CASSLVQGARELFF.

CDR3 residues: CASSLDRVLSYNSPLHF. CDR3 nucleotide sequence: TGTGCCAGCAGTTTAGACAGAGTTCTCTCCTATAATTCACCCCTCCACTTT. The chain employs TRBV28 and TRBJ1-6, with a possible D match to TRBD1 (5 bases). The CDR3 covers 17 residues. Per the germline V gene, CDR1 is MDHEN and CDR2 is SYDVKM. With 2 bases removed from V and 0 bases from J, the gap between germline ends came to 11 bases.

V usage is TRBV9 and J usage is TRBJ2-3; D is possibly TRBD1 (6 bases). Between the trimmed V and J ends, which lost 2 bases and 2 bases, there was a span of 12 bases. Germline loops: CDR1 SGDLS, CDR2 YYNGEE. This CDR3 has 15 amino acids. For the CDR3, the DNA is TGTGCCAGCAGCGTTGGGGGACATCACACAGATACGCAGTATTTT. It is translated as CASSVGGHHTDTQYF.

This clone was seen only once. CDR3 sequence (DNA): TGCAGCGTTGTTTATATGGGCACTGAAGCTTTCTTT. It specifies CSVVYMGTEAFF. This chain links TRBV29-1 with TRBJ1-1, with D unclear. Trimming stripped 4 bases from V and 4 bases from J, with 10 bases between. Germline CDR1 and CDR2: SQVTM and ANQGSEA. CDR3 length: 12 amino acids.

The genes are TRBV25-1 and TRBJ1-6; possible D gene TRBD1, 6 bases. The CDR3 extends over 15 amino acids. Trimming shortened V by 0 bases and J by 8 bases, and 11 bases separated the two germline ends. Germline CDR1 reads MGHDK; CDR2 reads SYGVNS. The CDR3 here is CASSEYTGSYSPLHF. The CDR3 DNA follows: TGTGCCAGCAGTGAATATACAGGGTCCTATTCACCCCTCCACTTT.

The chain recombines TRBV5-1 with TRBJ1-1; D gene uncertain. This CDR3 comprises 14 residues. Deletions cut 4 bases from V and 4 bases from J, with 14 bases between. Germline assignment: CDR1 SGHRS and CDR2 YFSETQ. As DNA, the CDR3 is TGCGCCAGCAGCCCAACCACCGGCATCACTGAAGCTTTCTTT. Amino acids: CASSPTTGITEAFF.

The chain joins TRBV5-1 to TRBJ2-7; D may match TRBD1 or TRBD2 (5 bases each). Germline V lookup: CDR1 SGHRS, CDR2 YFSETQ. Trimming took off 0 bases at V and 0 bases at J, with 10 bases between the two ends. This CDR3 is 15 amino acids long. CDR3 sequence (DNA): TGCGCCAGCAGCTTGGAATCTGGGGGCTCCTACGAGCAGTACTTC. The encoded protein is CASSLESGGSYEQYF.

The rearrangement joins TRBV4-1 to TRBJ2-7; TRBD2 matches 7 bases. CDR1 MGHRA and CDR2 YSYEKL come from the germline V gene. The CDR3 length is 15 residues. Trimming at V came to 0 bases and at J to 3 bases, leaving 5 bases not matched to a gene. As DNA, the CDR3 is TGCGCCAGCAGCCAAGAGCTAGCGGAGAGCTACGAGCAGTACTTC. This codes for CASSQELAESYEQYF.

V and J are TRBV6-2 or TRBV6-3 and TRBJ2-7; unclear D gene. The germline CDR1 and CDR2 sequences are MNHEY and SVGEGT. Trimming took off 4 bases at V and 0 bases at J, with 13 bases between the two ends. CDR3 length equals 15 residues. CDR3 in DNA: TGTGCCAGCAGTTTAGGTTTGTCAGACTCCTACGAGCAGTACTTC. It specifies CASSLGLSDSYEQYF.

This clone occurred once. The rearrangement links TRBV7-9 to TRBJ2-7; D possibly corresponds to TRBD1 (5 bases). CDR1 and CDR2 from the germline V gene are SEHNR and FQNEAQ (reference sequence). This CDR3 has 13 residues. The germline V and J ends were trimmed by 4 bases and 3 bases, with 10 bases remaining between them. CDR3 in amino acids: CASSSGLGYEQYF. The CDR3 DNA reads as TGTGCCAGCAGCTCAGGGCTTGGCTACGAGCAGTACTTC. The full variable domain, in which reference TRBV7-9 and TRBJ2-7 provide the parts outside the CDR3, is DTGVSQNPRHKITKRGQNVTFRCDPISEHNRLYWYRQTLGQGPEFLTYFQNEAQLEKSRLLSDRFSAERPKGSFSTLEIQRTEQGDSAMYLCASSSGLGYEQYFGPGTRLTVT.